These 21 T cell receptor beta chains originate from one sample sequenced in a study of cytomegalovirus exposure and HLA in healthy donors. This PCR relied on a set of 60 Vbeta primers and 13 Jbeta primers. Measured with immunoSEQ multiplex PCR; TCRdb has only the in-frame clones, and not every one. Of 95,000 to 100,000 clones in the sample, around 10% are singletons; the top ten hold 5.1%. The specimen sequenced was PBMCs. The source of these receptors is a man aged 50 or older in good health and CMV-seropositive.

This clone was counted only a few times. V gene TRBV10-2 combines with J gene TRBJ1-5; TRBD1 is a possible D gene (5 bases). The CDR3 runs 13 residues. Germline loops: CDR1 WSHSY, CDR2 SAAADI. Between the trimmed V and J ends, which lost 5 bases and 4 bases, there was a span of 9 bases. The CDR3 is CASSRQTNQPQHF. The CDR3 bases are TGCGCCAGCAGTCGACAGACTAATCAGCCCCAGCATTTT.

The J gene is TRBJ1-4, the V gene TRBV9; D might be TRBD1 (5 bases). The germline V gene encodes CDR1 SGDLS and CDR2 YYNGEE. The ends were cut back, 0 bases at V and 7 bases at J, with 13 bases in the middle. This CDR3 is 15 amino acids long. This chain's CDR3 is CASSVEGRRPEKLFF. In DNA form, the CDR3 reads TGTGCCAGCAGCGTAGAGGGGCGCCGCCCTGAAAAACTGTTTTTT.

V is TRBV6-5 and J is TRBJ1-1, with D unresolved. The CDR3 has 13 amino acids. V gave up 6 bases and J gave up 2 bases, with 10 bases separating them. Germline loops: CDR1 MNHEY, CDR2 SVGAGI. The CDR3 DNA reads TGTGCCAGCAGGGCTAGCTATAACACTGAAGCTTTCTTT. Encoded protein: CASRASYNTEAFF.

This clone has a count of ten or more. The chain combines TRBV6-1 with TRBJ2-7, with 14 bases that match TRBD2. Germline values: CDR1 MNHNS, CDR2 SASEGT. This CDR3 comprises 15 residues. Unmatched junction bases numbered 6, after V lost 6 bases and J lost 5 bases. The CDR3: CASRLTGLAGDEQYF. Written as DNA, the CDR3 is TGTGCCAGCAGACTCACGGGACTAGCGGGAGACGAGCAGTACTTC.

The sample holds a few counts of this clone. This chain connects TRBV28 to TRBJ2-5; weak D call: TRBD1 (6 bases). Germline CDR1 MDHEN, CDR2 SYDVKM. The CDR3 has 15 amino acids. V lost 5 bases to trimming and J lost 9 bases, with 22 bases between them. CDR3 residues: CASSRTDLLLGAQYF. CDR3 in DNA: TGTGCCAGCAGTAGGACAGACCTACTACTGGGCGCCCAGTACTTC.

J is TRBJ1-2 and V is TRBV29-1; D call uncertain. This CDR3 comprises 13 residues. V shed 4 bases and J shed 8 bases, with 17 bases lying between them. Germline V gene data show CDR1 as SQVTM and CDR2 as ANQGSEA. CDR3 amino acids: CSVGGSMVRGYTF. CDR3 coding DNA: TGCAGCGTTGGAGGCAGTATGGTCCGGGGCTACACCTTC.

The rearrangement joins TRBV7-2 to TRBJ2-1; D possibly corresponds to TRBD2 (5 bases). Germline CDR1 reads SGHTA; CDR2 reads FQGNSA. CDR3 length: 15 amino acids. Deletions cut 2 bases from V and 0 bases from J, with 8 bases between. The CDR3 DNA is TGTGCCAGCAGCTTACCGGGGAGCTCCTACAATGAGCAGTTCTTC. This encodes CASSLPGSSYNEQFF.

CDR3 sequence: CASSPLTRAEAFF. DNA of the CDR3: TGTGCCAGCAGTCCCCTAACGAGGGCTGAAGCTTTCTTT. This chain links TRBV28 with TRBJ1-1; D not certain. This CDR3 contains 13 residues. V lost 5 bases and J 6 bases, leaving 13 bases between the germline ends. CDR1 is MDHEN, CDR2 SYDVKM, per germline.

The chain is built from TRBV15 and TRBJ2-5; 7 bases are shared with TRBD2. Trimming took 4 bases from V and 2 from J; bases not matched to a gene: 13. Per germline, CDR1 LNHNV and CDR2 YYDKDF (reference sequence). The CDR3 is 17 residues long. CDR3 in amino acids: CATSKTTSKAGQETQYF. The CDR3 coding sequence is TGTGCCACCAGCAAAACGACTAGCAAGGCCGGGCAAGAGACCCAGTACTTC.

The chain links TRBV4-2 to TRBJ1-6, with D unclear. V lost 1 base, J lost 7 bases, and 8 bases lay in between. There are 14 residues in the CDR3. Germline loops: CDR1 LGHNA, CDR2 YNFKEQ. In DNA form, the CDR3 reads TGTGCCAGCAGCCAAGTTTCCGGGAATTCACCCCTCCACTTT. Translation gives CASSQVSGNSPLHF.

The CDR3 is CASSPSNPAGNQPQHF. The CDR3 DNA reads as TGTGCCAGCAGTCCTTCAAACCCTGCAGGGAACCAGCCCCAGCATTTT. The V gene is TRBV6-6, the J gene TRBJ1-5; tentatively, D is TRBD1 (5 bases). The germline gives CDR1 MNHNY, CDR2 SVGAGI (reference sequence). V gave up 5 bases and J gave up 7 bases, with 21 bases separating them. The CDR3 contains 16 residues.

This clone was observed a handful of times. This chain connects TRBV6-6 to TRBJ1-5; D call uncertain. There are 14 residues in the CDR3. Trimming stripped 2 bases from V and 6 bases from J, with 11 bases between. Per germline, CDR1 MNHNY and CDR2 SVGAGI (reference sequence). CDR3 protein: CASSYVRVGQPQHF. CDR3 in DNA: TGTGCCAGCAGTTACGTTCGGGTTGGTCAGCCCCAGCATTTT.

This clone was seen a handful of times. DNA of the CDR3: TGTGCCAGCGGGACAGAATATAGCAATCAGCCCCAGCATTTT. Its protein product is CASGTEYSNQPQHF. J is TRBJ1-5 and V is TRBV6-5; 7 positions match TRBD1. The CDR3 runs 14 residues. The germline CDR1 and CDR2 sequences are MNHEY and SVGAGI. J gave up 0 bases and V 8 bases, and 4 bases lay outside the gene matches.

This sequence joins TRBV7-9 and TRBJ2-7, with a tentative D call TRBD2 (6 bases). Germline CDR1 and CDR2: SEHNR and FQNEAQ (reference sequence). The CDR3 is 14 residues long. V was clipped by 0 bases and J by 4 bases, with 10 bases between them. The CDR3 DNA sequence: TGTGCCAGCAGCTTAGCGGCTAGCGCGTACGAGCAGTACTTC. Encoded protein: CASSLAASAYEQYF.

This clone was detected a few times. The V and J genes are TRBV10-2 and TRBJ2-7; a weak D match, TRBD2 (6 bases). V lost 6 bases and J lost 7, with 13 bases in between. This CDR3 is 12 amino acids long. Germline V lookup: CDR1 WSHSY, CDR2 SAAADI. CDR3 bases: TGCGCCAGCAGATCTAGCGCTTGGGAGCAGTACTTC. It translates to CASRSSAWEQYF.

The V gene is TRBV29-1, the J gene TRBJ1-1; TRBD1 aligns across 9 bases. The length of the CDR3 is 13 residues. J lost 7 bases, V lost 6 bases, and 9 bases had no gene match. Per germline, CDR1 SQVTM and CDR2 ANQGSEA. The CDR3 DNA follows: TGCAGCGTGGCGGGGACAGGGAAAATTGAAGCTTTCTTT. Translation gives CSVAGTGKIEAFF.

This clone was recorded a few times. V is TRBV11-2 and J is TRBJ2-7; D may be TRBD1 (5 bases). This CDR3 region has 11 residues. Trimming took 5 bases from V and 7 from J, leaving 9 bases between them. The germline CDR1 and CDR2 sequences are SGHAT and FQNNGV. The CDR3 sequence: CASSLTGEQYF. For the CDR3, the DNA is TGTGCCAGCAGCCTAACAGGAGAGCAGTACTTC. Supplemented by reference TRBV11-2 and TRBJ2-7, the full variable domain reads EAGVAQSPRYKIIEKRQSVAFWCNPISGHATLYWYQQILGQGPKLLIQFQNNGVVDDSQLPKDRFSAERLKGVDSTLKIQPAKLEDSAVYLCASSLTGEQYFGPGTRLTVT.

This clone has more than one count but fewer than ten. The chain recombines TRBV30 with TRBJ2-2; 9 bases are shared with TRBD1. V dropped 1 base and J dropped 3; count of bases not matched to a gene: 3. The CDR3 length is 15 residues. Germline V lookup: CDR1 GTSNPN, CDR2 SVGIG (reference sequence). The CDR3 nucleotides are TGTGCCTGGAGTGGGAGGACAGGGGACACCGGGGAGCTGTTTTTT. Its translation is CAWSGRTGDTGELFF.

The V call is TRBV6-5, the J call TRBJ2-7; D is possibly TRBD1 (6 bases). Trimming took 7 bases from V and 4 from J, leaving 14 bases between them. The CDR3 is 13 amino acids. CDR1 and CDR2 (germline): MNHEY, SVGAGI. CDR3 sequence reads: CASMYRVGYEQYF. The CDR3 DNA is TGTGCCAGCATGTACAGGGTGGGGTACGAGCAGTACTTC.

The rearrangement joins TRBV6-1 to TRBJ1-5; the D gene is possibly TRBD1 (5 bases). The germline V gene encodes CDR1 MNHNS and CDR2 SASEGT. Trimming shortened V by 2 bases and J by 5 bases, and 19 bases separated the two germline ends. The length of the CDR3 is 17 residues. DNA for the CDR3: TGTGCCAGCAGTGAAACCGGTAAGGGGCCCGTTTATCAGCCCCAGCATTTT. The encoded protein is CASSETGKGPVYQPQHF.

This clone came up a few times. V usage is TRBV27 and J usage is TRBJ1-4, with D possibly matching TRBD1 (6 bases). CDR1 and CDR2 (germline): MNHEY, SMNVEV (reference sequence). The CDR3 extends over 16 amino acids. Between the trimmed V and J ends, which lost 8 bases and 10 bases, there was a span of 26 bases. The chain's CDR3 is CASSSLQGRGLAKLFF. The CDR3 region has the DNA TGTGCCAGCTCCTCCTTACAGGGACGGGGCCTTGCAAAACTGTTTTTT.